The next 32 T cell receptor beta chains were all read from a single sample in a study of T cells in Graves' hyperthyroidism and ophthalmopathy. RNA transcripts served as the template for amplifying TCR beta CDR3 regions. First-round RT-PCR targeting the TCR CDR3 was performed with the HTBI primer set. MiXCR, applied by TCRdb to the multiplex PCR reads, yields one record per CDR3 protein. This sample has fewer than 650,000 distinct CDR3 sequences; about 14% occur once, and the top ten carry approximately 13%. The material sequenced was blood. The receptors shown here come from a woman in her thirties or forties with Graves' hyperthyroidism.

This clonotype has at least ten counts. The chain carries TRBV5-1 and TRBJ1-1; 12 nucleotides line up with TRBD1. The length of the CDR3 is 16 residues. Germline V lookup: CDR1 SGHRS, CDR2 YFSETQ. The V segment lost 4 bases and the J segment 1 base; nucleotides outside the gene matches: 5. The CDR3, as DNA: TGCGCCAGCAGCCGGGACAGGGGGCTTGAGAACACTGAAGCTTTCTTT. Its protein is CASSRDRGLENTEAFF.

The rearrangement links TRBV28 to TRBJ2-2; 9 bases line up with TRBD2. The CDR3 sequence is 16 residues long. Germline CDR1 MDHEN, CDR2 SYDVKM. V trimming: 4 bases; J trimming: 3 bases; junction bases outside the gene matches: 6. CDR3: CASSSPTSGYTGELFF. The DNA for the CDR3 is TGTGCCAGCAGTTCCCCGACTAGCGGCTACACCGGGGAGCTGTTTTTT. The full variable domain, completed using reference TRBV28 and TRBJ2-2, is DVKVTQSSRYLVKRTGEKVFLECVQDMDHENMFWYRQDPGLGLRLIYFSYDVKMKEKGDIPEGYSVSREKKERFSLILESASTNQTSMYLCASSSPTSGYTGELFFGEGSRLTVL.

This clonotype was picked up many times. The chain couples TRBV5-5 to TRBJ2-1; a possible D gene is TRBD2 (5 bases). Germline CDR1 SGHKS, CDR2 YYEKEE (reference sequence). Between the trimmed V and J ends, which lost 4 bases and 6 bases, there was a span of 11 bases. This CDR3 is built from 13 residues. As DNA, the CDR3 is TGTGCCAGCAGCATACGTACTAGCAATGAGCAGTTCTTC. Translation gives CASSIRTSNEQFF.

This clonotype has at least ten counts. The gene calls are TRBV3-1 and TRBJ1-5; TRBD1 is a possible D gene (5 bases). The CDR3 is 15 residues long. The ends were cut back, 1 base at V and 2 bases at J, with 9 bases in the middle. The germline CDR1 and CDR2 sequences are LGHDT and YNNKEL (reference sequence). CDR3 in amino acids: CASSQGGVGNQPQHF. CDR3 nucleotide sequence: TGTGCCAGCAGCCAAGGAGGGGTTGGCAATCAGCCCCAGCATTTT.

The sample holds many counts of this clonotype. This rearrangement joins TRBV7-9 to TRBJ2-3; possibly TRBD1 for D (6 bases). Deletions cut 1 base from V and 2 bases from J, with 13 bases between. CDR1 and CDR2 from the germline V gene are SEHNR and FQNEAQ (reference sequence). The CDR3 consists of 16 residues. CDR3 sequence (DNA): TGTGCCAGCAGCTTAGTTTCAGGGGCACACACAGATACGCAGTATTTT. Its translation: CASSLVSGAHTDTQYF.

This clonotype has just a few counts. This chain joins TRBV6-1 and TRBJ2-4; D is perhaps TRBD1 (6 bases). The CDR3 extends over 18 amino acids. The ends were cut back, 3 bases at V and 1 base at J, with 19 bases in the middle. Germline assignment: CDR1 MNHNS and CDR2 SASEGT. The CDR3 nucleotides are TGTGCCAGCAGTGAGGGGGCCGAGTTCGGTCGGGCCAAAAACATTCAGTACTTC. This sequence encodes CASSEGAEFGRAKNIQYF.

In this sample, this clonotype turned up many times. The rearrangement uses TRBV6-1 and TRBJ1-1; D is unclear. The V gene's germline CDR1 is MNHNS and CDR2 SASEGT. V was pared by 2 bases and J by 0 bases, with 4 bases between. The CDR3 loop spans 13 amino acids. The CDR3 DNA sequence: TGTGCCAGCAGTGAAACACTGAACACTGAAGCTTTCTTT. Its protein product is CASSETLNTEAFF.

This clonotype showed up many times. The genes are TRBV12-3 or TRBV12-4 and TRBJ1-4, with D maybe TRBD1 (5 bases). The CDR3 has 13 residues. V lost 6 bases and J lost 10, with 15 bases in between. The CDR3 protein is CASRDIAEGKLFF. CDR3 DNA: TGTGCCAGCAGGGACATCGCAGAGGGAAAACTGTTTTTT.

This clonotype was detected ten times or more. The chain recombines TRBV18 with TRBJ2-3; D gene ambiguous. This CDR3 is 12 amino acids long. Trimming removed 3 bases at V and 4 bases at J, with 5 bases between. Germline V gene lookup returns CDR1 KGHSH and CDR2 LQKENI. The CDR3 loop is CASSPKADTQYF. CDR3 DNA sequence: TGTGCCAGCTCACCTAAGGCAGATACGCAGTATTTT.

At least ten counts were recorded for this clonotype. The rearrangement joins TRBV11-2 to TRBJ2-7, with TRBD1 identical over 10 bases. The CDR3 is made up of 15 amino acids. Germline V gene data show CDR1 as SGHAT and CDR2 as FQNNGV. Unmatched junction bases numbered 5, after V lost 1 base and J lost 5 bases. CDR3 protein: CASSLVRQGADEQYF. The DNA of the CDR3 is TGTGCCAGCAGCTTAGTTCGACAGGGGGCTGACGAGCAGTACTTC. The whole variable domain, filled in from reference TRBV11-2 and TRBJ2-7, reads EAGVAQSPRYKIIEKRQSVAFWCNPISGHATLYWYQQILGQGPKLLIQFQNNGVVDDSQLPKDRFSAERLKGVDSTLKIQPAKLEDSAVYLCASSLVRQGADEQYFGPGTRLTVT.

The table lists this clonotype with a few counts. Given a much more abundant clone one base away, this may be a read error. The chain uses TRBV7-2 and TRBJ1-1; D gene ambiguous. The germline V gene has CDR1 SGHTA and CDR2 FQGNSA. The CDR3 has 15 residues. The CDR3 spells CASSLARKMNTEASF. CDR3 nucleotide sequence: TGTGCCAGCAGCTTAGCTCGCAAGATGAACACTGAAGCTTCCTTT. Drawing the rest from reference TRBV7-2 and TRBJ1-1, the complete variable domain is GAGVSQSPSNKVTEKGKDVELRCDPISGHTALYWYRQSLGQGLEFLIYFQGNSAPDKSGLPSDRFSAERTGGSVSTLTIQRTQQEDSAVYLCASSLARKMNTEASFGQGTRLTVV.

In its sample, this clonotype was seen many times. The gene calls are TRBV5-1 and TRBJ2-7; D unclear. Germline V gene data show CDR1 as SGHRS and CDR2 as YFSETQ. The ends were cut back, 0 bases at V and 5 bases at J, with 15 bases in the middle. The CDR3 totals 15 residues. In DNA, the CDR3 is TGCGCCAGCAGCTTGGACAGTCCGGCTATAGACGAGCAGTACTTC. Its protein product is CASSLDSPAIDEQYF.

This clonotype was recorded at least ten times. The chain recombines TRBV20-1 with TRBJ2-1; D may be TRBD1 or TRBD2 (5 bases each). This CDR3 spans 14 amino acids. The V gene lost 1 base and the J gene lost 4 bases, with 11 bases spanning the gap. CDR1 and CDR2 from the germline V gene are DFQATT and SNEGSKA (reference sequence). CDR3 loop: CSARGDPTYNEQFF. CDR3 bases: TGCAGTGCTAGAGGGGACCCCACTTACAATGAGCAGTTCTTC.

In the case of this clonotype: A single base separates this from a much larger clone, so it may be a read error. The chain couples TRBV7-9 to TRBJ2-7, with TRBD1 matching 8 bases. The CDR3 is 15 residues long. Germline V lookup: CDR1 SEHNR, CDR2 FQNEAQ (reference sequence). The CDR3 is CASSLGTGKTYGQYF. The CDR3 DNA sequence: TGTGCCAGCAGCTTAGGGACAGGGAAGACCTACGGGCAGTACTTC.

This clonotype has ten or more counts. The rearrangement uses TRBV6-1 and TRBJ2-7; 7 positions match TRBD1. Germline CDR1 and CDR2: MNHNS and SASEGT. Trimming removed 4 bases from V and 3 bases from J; junction bases left unmatched: 3. CDR3 length: 13 residues. The CDR3 loop reads CASSGRGFYEQYF. In DNA, the CDR3 is TGTGCCAGCAGTGGCAGGGGGTTCTACGAGCAGTACTTC.

This clonotype has ten or more counts. The chain joins TRBV6-2 or TRBV6-3 to TRBJ2-7; 12 bases fit TRBD2. The CDR3 loop spans 15 amino acids. With 4 bases clipped from V and 4 bases from J, the junction kept 5 bases outside the gene matches. The germline CDR1 and CDR2 sequences are MNHEY and SVGEGT. CDR3 DNA sequence: TGTGCCAGCAGTTCGACTAGCGGGAGTAGGTACGAGCAGTACTTC. This codes for CASSSTSGSRYEQYF.

This chain uses TRBV7-8 with TRBJ1-5; 7 bases are a match to TRBD1. V trimming: 1 base; J trimming: 5 bases; junction bases outside the gene matches: 2. Germline V gives CDR1 SGHVS, CDR2 FQNEAQ. The CDR3 totals 14 residues. The CDR3 nucleotides are TGTGCCAGCAGCTTAGGGGACAGTCATCAGCCCCAGCATTTT. Its protein is CASSLGDSHQPQHF.

In this sample, this clonotype turned up many times. The genes are TRBV2 and TRBJ2-3; D tentatively fits TRBD1 or TRBD2 (6 bases each). The CDR3 loop spans 15 amino acids. Germline values: CDR1 SNHLY, CDR2 FYNNEI. The germline V and J ends were trimmed by 5 bases and 0 bases, with 12 bases remaining between them. CDR3 region: CASSRLGGSTDTQYF. The CDR3 coding sequence is TGTGCCAGCAGTCGACTAGGGGGAAGCACAGATACGCAGTATTTT. Full variable domain (rest looked up from reference TRBV2 and TRBJ2-3): EPEVTQTPSHQVTQMGQEVILRCVPISNHLYFYWYRQILGQKVEFLVSFYNNEISEKSEIFDDQFSVERPDGSNFTLKIRSTKLEDSAMYFCASSRLGGSTDTQYFGPGTRLTVL.

This clonotype was seen repeatedly, ten times or more. The chain employs TRBV20-1 and TRBJ2-1; no firm D call. Germline V gene sequence: CDR1 DFQATT, CDR2 SNEGSKA (reference sequence). The CDR3 consists of 9 residues. V dropped 7 bases and J dropped 7 bases, with 5 bases sitting between them. CDR3 region: CSVTNEQFF. DNA for the CDR3: TGCAGTGTCACTAATGAGCAGTTCTTC.

In its sample, this clonotype was seen a few times. The CDR3 coding sequence is TGTGCCAGCAGCCTCCTAAGCGCCTCTTATGGCTACACCTTC. Its translation is CASSLLSASYGYTF. The V call is TRBV7-2, the J call TRBJ1-2; D unresolved. The CDR3 runs 14 residues. Germline assignment: CDR1 SGHTA and CDR2 FQGNSA. Between the trimmed V and J ends, which lost 5 bases and 5 bases, there was a span of 15 bases.

This clonotype came up many times. The V gene is TRBV9, the J gene TRBJ2-5; 15 bases are shared with TRBD2. This CDR3 contains 18 residues. Germline lookup yields CDR1 SGDLS and CDR2 YYNGEE. V was pared by 3 bases and J by 2 bases, with 8 bases of the junction left unmatched. CDR3 bases: TGTGCCAGCAGCGGAGGACTAGCGGGAGGGGTTAAGCAAGAGACCCAGTACTTC. It is translated as CASSGGLAGGVKQETQYF. The complete variable domain, with remaining parts taken from reference TRBV9 and TRBJ2-5, reads DSGVTQTPKHLITATGQRVTLRCSPRSGDLSVYWYQQSLDQGLQFLIQYYNGEERAKGNILERFSAQQFPDLHSELNLSSLELGDSALYFCASSGGLAGGVKQETQYFGPGTRLLVL.

This clonotype was seen ten or more times. V and J are TRBV6-1 and TRBJ1-5, with TRBD1 matching 7 bases. CDR3 size: 15 residues. The germline CDR1 and CDR2 sequences are MNHNS and SASEGT. Losses at the gene ends were 7 bases for V and 0 bases for J; bases not matched to a gene: 6. The CDR3 sequence: CASTLTGFSNQPQHF. For the CDR3, the DNA is TGTGCCAGCACCTTGACAGGGTTTAGCAATCAGCCCCAGCATTTT.

About this clonotype itself: A read error may be the cause here, since a much bigger clone is one base away. The chain recombines TRBV11-3 with TRBJ2-2, with 7 positions matching TRBD2. The CDR3 loop spans 16 amino acids. Germline CDR1 reads SGHNT; CDR2 reads YENEEA. The DNA for the CDR3 is TGTGCCAGCAGCTTCAGTGGGGGGGGGAGCACCGGGGAGCTGTCTTTT. This translates into CASSFSGGGSTGELSF.

This clonotype has ten or more counts. The V and J genes are TRBV18 and TRBJ2-2; 9 bases fit TRBD1. Germline V gene lookup returns CDR1 KGHSH and CDR2 LQKENI. With 1 base clipped from V and 4 bases from J, the junction kept 4 bases outside the gene matches. The CDR3 extends over 16 amino acids. DNA for the CDR3: TGTGCCAGCTCACCACAAGGACAGGGGACCACCGGGGAGCTGTTTTTT. Protein: CASSPQGQGTTGELFF.

This clonotype was observed at least ten times. The CDR3 sequence: CATSDRSQGQETQYF. Here the CDR3 DNA reads TGTGCCACCAGTGACCGATCTCAGGGACAAGAGACCCAGTACTTC. The chain carries TRBV24-1 and TRBJ2-5; D possibly corresponds to TRBD1 (5 bases). The CDR3 is made up of 15 amino acids. Trimming took off 4 bases at V and 2 bases at J, with 13 bases between the two ends. Germline V gene sequence: CDR1 KGHDR, CDR2 SFDVKD.

V is TRBV12-3 or TRBV12-4 and J is TRBJ1-2; TRBD1 is a possible D gene (5 bases). Trimming took off 5 bases at V and 5 bases at J, with 18 bases between the two ends. The CDR3 loop spans 15 amino acids. This chain's CDR3 is CASSVFPGRGYGYTF. The CDR3 DNA is TGTGCCAGCAGTGTTTTTCCTGGAAGGGGATATGGCTACACCTTC.

This clonotype appeared many times. The chain employs TRBV30 and TRBJ2-2; possibly TRBD2 for D (5 bases). The CDR3 has 14 residues. V was cut by 7 bases and J by 0 bases, with 12 bases left in between. Germline V gene sequence: CDR1 GTSNPN, CDR2 SVGIG (reference sequence). In DNA, the CDR3 is TGTGCCTTCCGGAGGCAATCGAACACCGGGGAGCTGTTTTTT. Translation gives CAFRRQSNTGELFF. The complete variable domain, with remaining parts taken from reference TRBV30 and TRBJ2-2, reads SQTIHQWPATLVQPVGSPLSLECTVEGTSNPNLYWYRQAAGRGLQLLFYSVGIGQISSEVPQNLSASRPQDRQFILSSKKLLLSDSGFYLCAFRRQSNTGELFFGEGSRLTVL.

This chain links TRBV11-2 with TRBJ2-1, with 11 bases that match TRBD2. V was clipped by 4 bases and J by 7 bases; unmatched bases: 6. This CDR3 has 15 residues. CDR1 and CDR2 (germline): SGHAT, FQNNGV. The CDR3 sequence is CASSSSPSGGNEQFF. In DNA, the CDR3 is TGTGCCAGCAGCTCCTCGCCTAGCGGGGGGAATGAGCAGTTCTTC.

A remark on this clonotype: A much larger clone lies one base from this, so it may be a read error. V gene TRBV20-1 combines with J gene TRBJ1-2; D possibly corresponds to TRBD1 (6 bases). CDR1 is DFQATT and CDR2 is SNEGSKA in the germline V gene (reference sequence). CDR3 size: 13 residues. The CDR3 loop is CSVETGSNYGDTF. CDR3 coding DNA: TGCAGTGTCGAGACAGGATCTAACTATGGCGACACCTTC.

Ten or more counts support this clonotype. V is TRBV30 and J is TRBJ2-7; D unresolved. Germline lookup yields CDR1 GTSNPN and CDR2 SVGIG (reference sequence). The CDR3 runs 13 residues. The V end was cut by 3 bases, the J end by 3 bases, with 12 bases between. The CDR3 reads CAWRSPNSYEQYF. In DNA form, the CDR3 reads TGTGCCTGGAGGAGCCCCAACAGCTACGAGCAGTACTTC. Variable domain in full (rest from reference TRBV30 and TRBJ2-7): SQTIHQWPATLVQPVGSPLSLECTVEGTSNPNLYWYRQAAGRGLQLLFYSVGIGQISSEVPQNLSASRPQDRQFILSSKKLLLSDSGFYLCAWRSPNSYEQYFGPGTRLTVT.

This clonotype was seen at least ten times. The rearrangement links TRBV5-5 to TRBJ1-2; 7 bases line up with TRBD1. CDR1 and CDR2 from the germline V gene are SGHKS and YYEKEE (reference sequence). The trim removed 2 bases at V and 8 bases at J, leaving 3 bases unmatched. The CDR3 loop spans 12 amino acids. The CDR3 bases are TGTGCCAGCAGCTTTGAACAGGGGGGCTACACCTTC. Amino acids: CASSFEQGGYTF.

This chain links TRBV19 with TRBJ1-1; 11 bases align to TRBD1. The V gene's germline CDR1 is LNHDA and CDR2 SQIVND (reference sequence). Germline trimming cut 6 bases from V and 3 bases from J; bases unmatched to any gene: 12. This CDR3 is 17 amino acids long. For the CDR3, the DNA is TGTGCCAGTAGGGCCCGGACAGGGGGCTTTTCAGACACTGAAGCTTTCTTT. This codes for CASRARTGGFSDTEAFF.